The entry below gives a single T cell receptor (beta chain) sequence along with its context. The antigen is unknown. Nashville, Tennessee was home to all donors, who were Caucasian adults. The repertoire was sequenced with immunoSEQ multiplex PCR; TCRdb's copy has only in-frame clones and lacks some. This table holds about 520,000 clones, 70% to 80% found once. The data are from a study of shared clonotypes between healthy human individuals. Study as a whole: Ranging from 18 to 49 in age, donors were a couple of women and a few men.

The CDR3 runs 14 residues. V was cut by 0 bases and J by 4 bases, with 11 bases left in between. Looked up from germline, CDR1 is SGHRS and CDR2 is YFSETQ. Study findings and constraints: Clonotype sharing levels among donors were expected to vary with sequencing depth. The low donor count limited represented genetic and exposure-history diversity.

Sequenced material: PBMCs. This sequence was found in a middle-aged woman in good health. Some clones in this sample may be carry-over from other donors' samples. The V and J genes are TRBV5-1 and TRBJ2-7; possibly TRBD1 for D (6 bases). This CDR3 reads CASSLARGVYEQYF. CDR3 in DNA: TGCGCCAGCAGCTTGGCCAGGGGCGTATACGAGCAGTACTTC. The complete variable domain, with remaining parts taken from reference TRBV5-1 and TRBJ2-7, reads KAGVTQTPRYLIKTRGQQVTLSCSPISGHRSVSWYQQTPGQGLQFLFEYFSETQRNKGNFPGRFSGRQFSNSRSEMNVSTLELGDSALYLCASSLARGVYEQYFGPGTRLTVT.